This T cell receptor (beta chain) came from a study of STAT5B mutations in CD4+ large granular lymphocyte leukemia. Germline V gene lookup returns CDR1 ENHRY and CDR2 SYGVKD. V was clipped by 5 bases and J by 9 bases, with 15 bases between them. This CDR3 region has 13 residues. The assay was immunoSEQ multiplex PCR, and TCRdb's table has in-frame clones only and misses some. Found here are 30,000 to 35,000 clones, roughly four fifths of them singletons; the top ten hold about 4.4%. The receptor was isolated from a human donor in good health. Source material: CD4+ T cells from blood buffy coats. This chain uses TRBV10-3 with TRBJ2-3; D might be TRBD2 (5 bases). CDR3 sequence reads: CAISRNLGETQYF. In DNA, the CDR3 is TGTGCCATCAGTCGGAACCTGGGAGAGACGCAGTATTTT.